The clone carrying this T cell receptor (beta chain) counts as medium-sized. Its target is unknown. CDR3 length: 14 amino acids. Per the germline V gene, CDR1 is SGHAT and CDR2 is FQNNGV. With V trimmed by 4 bases and J by 5 bases, 3 bases remained unmatched. This record comes from a study of STAT5B mutations in CD4+ large granular lymphocyte leukemia. Study-level information: Healthy donors showed HLA-associated enrichment of the CDR3 'QG' motif. Whole-study results and caveats: Higher CD4+ than CD8+ T-LGLL clonality might reflect small sample size. Patient CD4-sorted repertoires stayed more clonal than healthy ones after leukemic-clone removal.

Under the authors' procedure: Lowest detectable productive clonotype frequency was 2.59 x 10-5. Assay: immunoSEQ multiplex PCR; the TCRdb copy retains only in-frame clones and omits some. D and trimming come from the DNA, and the V and J calls and clone size come from that table. The sample shows tens of thousands of clones, 74% of them seen only once. This clonotype was sampled from a human donor in good health. Input material: CD4+ T cells from blood buffy coats. The rearrangement uses TRBV11-2 and TRBJ1-5; 9 positions match TRBD1. CDR3 in amino acids: CASSSRQGDQPQHF. CDR3 nucleotide sequence: TGTGCCAGCAGCTCAAGACAGGGGGATCAGCCCCAGCATTTT.